These 8 T cell receptor beta chains came from one sample sequenced in a study of control samples from healthy donors and cancer patients. TCRdb's table, derived via immunoSEQ multiplex PCR, lists solely in-frame clones and lacks some. The sample records over 150,000 clones, around 94% being singletons. The sequenced sample was PBMCs. The receptors originated from a man aged 55-75 years with colorectal cancer.

This clone was counted once. The V gene is TRBV30, the J gene TRBJ1-6, with 8 positions matching TRBD1. The CDR3 totals 14 residues. V trimming: 8 bases; J trimming: 1 base; junction bases outside the gene matches: 4. Per germline, CDR1 GTSNPN and CDR2 SVGIG (reference sequence). The CDR3: CAADRGSYNSPLHF. CDR3 nucleotides: TGTGCCGCTGACAGGGGATCCTATAATTCACCCCTCCACTTT.

The rearrangement links TRBV19 to TRBJ1-1; maybe TRBD1 (6 bases). Germline CDR1 and CDR2: LNHDA and SQIVND (reference sequence). Trimming cost V 3 bases and J 5 bases, with 22 bases left between them. There are 17 residues in the CDR3. Here the CDR3 DNA reads TGTGCCAGTAGTATCCCCCCTCGGTCAGGGGAGAAGACTGAAGCTTTCTTT. Its protein product is CASSIPPRSGEKTEAFF. The full variable domain, rest sourced from reference TRBV19 and TRBJ1-1, is DGGITQSPKYLFRKEGQNVTLSCEQNLNHDAMYWYRQDPGQGLRLIYYSQIVNDFQKGDIAEGYSVSREKKESFPLTVTSAQKNPTAFYLCASSIPPRSGEKTEAFFGQGTRLTVV.

The chain recombines TRBV3-1 (or the pseudogene TRBV3-2) with TRBJ2-7, with 11 bases matching TRBD2. J was trimmed by 3 bases and V by 4 bases; bases with no gene match: 5. The CDR3 extends over 15 amino acids. The germline V gene encodes CDR1 LGHDT and CDR2 YNNKEL (reference sequence). The CDR3 protein is CASSRTSGGLYEQYF. In DNA, the CDR3 is TGTGCCAGCAGCCGAACTAGCGGGGGCCTCTACGAGCAGTACTTC.

Comment on this clone: The same CDR3 is also encoded by other DNA sequences in this sample. The genes are TRBV5-4 and TRBJ1-1; a weak D match, TRBD1 (5 bases). This CDR3 region has 12 residues. Germline CDR1 is SGHNT and CDR2 is YYREEE (reference sequence). With 2 bases removed from V and 7 bases from J, the gap between germline ends came to 9 bases. This CDR3 is CASSFRTNEAFF. The CDR3 nucleotides read TGTGCCAGCAGCTTCAGGACAAATGAAGCTTTCTTT. The variable domain in full, completed from reference TRBV5-4 and TRBJ1-1, reads ETGVTQSPTHLIKTRGQQVTLRCSSQSGHNTVSWYQQALGQGPQFIFQYYREEENGRGNFPPRFSGLQFPNYSSELNVNALELDDSALYLCASSFRTNEAFFGQGTRLTVV.

The chain uses TRBV7-9 and TRBJ1-2; D might be TRBD1 (5 bases). The CDR3 consists of 15 residues. Germline CDR1 is SEHNR and CDR2 is FQNEAQ (reference sequence). The ends were cut back, 1 base at V and 0 bases at J, with 9 bases in the middle. CDR3: CASSLGVGANYGYTF. Written as DNA, the CDR3 is TGTGCCAGCAGCTTAGGTGTAGGGGCTAACTATGGCTACACCTTC.

V usage is TRBV30 and J usage is TRBJ1-2; a weak D match, TRBD1 (6 bases). Germline V gives CDR1 GTSNPN, CDR2 SVGIG (reference sequence). The length of the CDR3 is 14 residues. Trimming took off 3 bases at V and 5 bases at J, with 16 bases between the two ends. CDR3 DNA sequence: TGTGCCTGGAGAATAGCAGGGGAGAAGTATGGCTACACCTTC. Amino acids: CAWRIAGEKYGYTF.

This clone was recorded only once. This chain connects TRBV4-3 to TRBJ2-2; 9 bases map to TRBD2. J lost 7 bases, V lost 3 bases, and 6 bases had no gene match. Germline-derived CDR1 and CDR2 are LGHNA and YSLEER. CDR3 size: 15 residues. Written as DNA, the CDR3 is TGCGCCAGCAGCCAGGCGGGGGGGCCTGACGGGGAGCTGTTTTTT. This encodes CASSQAGGPDGELFF.

This chain links TRBV18 with TRBJ2-1; TRBD2 agrees at 14 bases. The CDR3 spans 15 residues. V shed 1 base and J 8 bases; nucleotides not matched to a gene: 1. The germline CDR1 and CDR2 sequences are KGHSH and LQKENI. Here the CDR3 reads CASSPLGLAGDEQFF. The CDR3 DNA reads as TGTGCCAGCTCACCACTGGGACTAGCGGGGGATGAGCAGTTCTTC. Full variable domain (missing parts from reference TRBV18 and TRBJ2-1): NAGVMQNPRHLVRRRGQEARLRCSPMKGHSHVYWYRQLPEEGLKFMVYLQKENIIDESGMPKERFSAEFPKEGPSILRIQQVVRGDSAAYFCASSPLGLAGDEQFFGPGTRLTVL.